One and the same sample provided the 25 T cell receptor beta chains below, sequenced in a study of neurological immune-mediated disorders. TCRdb reprocessed the 5' RACE reads via MiXCR and lists one record per CDR3 protein. The profile shows some 15,000 distinct CDR3 sequences, over 9.5% of them singletons. The sample taken for sequencing was PBMCs. Receptors were obtained from a woman in her thirties or forties in good health.

This clonotype has ten or more counts. The chain carries TRBV29-1 and TRBJ2-5; 7 nucleotides match TRBD1. Germline V gene data show CDR1 as SQVTM and CDR2 as ANQGSEA. V lost 7 bases, J lost 5 bases, and 7 bases stayed unmatched. The CDR3 is made up of 12 amino acids. CDR3 nucleotides: TGCAGCGGCAGGACAGGCGGTGAGACCCAGTACTTC. It is translated as CSGRTGGETQYF. Combining the CDR3 with reference TRBV29-1 and TRBJ2-5 gives the whole variable domain SAVISQKPSRDICQRGTSLTIQCQVDSQVTMMFWYRQQPGQSLTLIATANQGSEATYESGFVIDKFPISRPNLTFSTLTVSNMSPEDSSIYLCSGRTGGETQYFGPGTRLLVL.

The table lists this clonotype with many counts. The chain joins TRBV5-1 to TRBJ1-1; D remains unclear. The CDR3 has 14 residues. V was shortened by 0 bases and J by 7 bases, with 13 bases between the two germline ends. Germline CDR1 SGHRS, CDR2 YFSETQ. The CDR3: CASSLGGSLIEAFF. CDR3 sequence (DNA): TGCGCCAGCAGCTTGGGAGGGTCCTTAATTGAAGCTTTCTTT.

This clonotype was recorded many times. This chain uses TRBV5-1 with TRBJ2-3, with 8 bases matching TRBD1. The V segment lost 2 bases and the J segment 0 bases; nucleotides outside the gene matches: 2. From germline, CDR1 is SGHRS and CDR2 YFSETQ. The CDR3 extends over 15 amino acids. The DNA of the CDR3 is TGCGCCAGCAGCTTCGGACAGGGCAGCACAGATACGCAGTATTTT. The encoded protein is CASSFGQGSTDTQYF.

This clonotype was counted at least ten times. The CDR3 sequence: CASSYPERGITEAFF. The CDR3 DNA reads as TGTGCCAGCAGCTATCCCGAAAGGGGGATCACTGAAGCTTTCTTT. The V gene is TRBV11-2, the J gene TRBJ1-1; D possibly corresponds to TRBD1 (6 bases). The V end was cut by 4 bases, the J end by 4 bases, with 16 bases between. Germline V CDR1 and CDR2: SGHAT, FQNNGV. The CDR3 covers 15 residues.

This clonotype was seen many times. The chain has TRBV6-5 and TRBJ2-3; no clear D. This CDR3 spans 12 amino acids. Germline assignment: CDR1 MNHEY and CDR2 SVGAGI. Between the trimmed V and J ends, which lost 4 bases and 8 bases, there was a span of 10 bases. The CDR3 reads CASSSPVGTQYF. The CDR3 DNA reads TGTGCCAGCAGTTCCCCTGTCGGTACGCAGTATTTT.

Many counts were recorded for this clonotype. This chain uses TRBV20-1 with TRBJ2-1; D gene ambiguous. The V gene's germline CDR1 is DFQATT and CDR2 SNEGSKA (reference sequence). This CDR3 contains 10 residues. The V end lost 4 bases, the J end lost 7 bases, and 5 bases lay between the germline ends. DNA for the CDR3: TGCAGTGCTACCCCGAATGAGCAGTTCTTC. Residues: CSATPNEQFF.

In this sample, this clonotype turned up many times. V is TRBV6-1 and J is TRBJ1-2, with TRBD1 matching over 8 bases. The ends lost 8 bases at V and 6 bases at J; junction bases unmatched: 8. Looked up from germline, CDR1 is MNHNS and CDR2 is SASEGT. The CDR3 length is 13 residues. DNA of the CDR3: TGTGCCAGCGCTCTAGACAGGGGAAATGGCTACACCTTC. Translated, it gives CASALDRGNGYTF.

In this sample, this clonotype turned up many times. This chain connects TRBV20-1 to TRBJ1-5; D is possibly TRBD1 (5 bases). V lost 3 bases and J 1 base, leaving 10 bases between the germline ends. From germline, CDR1 is DFQATT and CDR2 SNEGSKA (reference sequence). The CDR3 contains 14 residues. The CDR3 bases are TGCAGTGCTAGTGTGGAGGGGAGCAATCAGCCCCAGCATTTT. Translating gives CSASVEGSNQPQHF.

This clonotype was recorded at least ten times. The CDR3 loop reads CATRTAYETQYF. In DNA form, the CDR3 reads TGTGCCACCAGGACCGCATACGAGACCCAGTACTTC. The chain carries TRBV15 and TRBJ2-5; D gene ambiguous. V was cut by 6 bases and J by 5 bases, with 10 bases left in between. Germline V gene lookup returns CDR1 LNHNV and CDR2 YYDKDF (reference sequence). The CDR3 is 12 amino acids.

Sample share makes this clonotype medium-sized. This chain connects TRBV20-1 to TRBJ2-3, with no clear D. The germline V gene has CDR1 DFQATT and CDR2 SNEGSKA (reference sequence). The CDR3 has 17 residues. The V end was cut by 0 bases, the J end by 2 bases, with 18 bases between. The CDR3 region is CSARDPLDQLPTDTQYF. The CDR3 coding sequence is TGCAGTGCTAGAGATCCCCTGGACCAACTCCCCACAGATACGCAGTATTTT.

This clonotype was counted ten times or more. V usage is TRBV7-2 and J usage is TRBJ2-1; 7 bases agree with TRBD2. CDR3 size: 14 residues. Germline V gene sequence: CDR1 SGHTA, CDR2 FQGNSA. V dropped 4 bases and J dropped 15; count of bases not matched to a gene: 15. The CDR3 is CASSWEGRPGMAFF. The CDR3 DNA sequence: TGTGCCAGCAGCTGGGAGGGGCGTCCAGGGATGGCGTTCTTC.

This clonotype came up many times. CDR3 loop: CASSLDRRGAETQYF. The CDR3 DNA reads TGTGCCAGCAGCTTAGACAGGCGGGGGGCAGAGACCCAGTACTTC. The chain has TRBV7-2 and TRBJ2-5, with 8 bases that match TRBD2. Germline CDR1 reads SGHTA; CDR2 reads FQGNSA. The CDR3 sequence is 15 residues long. V gave up 1 base and J gave up 4 bases; unmatched junction bases: 5.

This chain joins TRBV30 and TRBJ1-1, with unresolved D. V was trimmed by 4 bases and J by 6 bases, leaving 9 bases between them. The CDR3 is 11 amino acids. Germline lookup yields CDR1 GTSNPN and CDR2 SVGIG (reference sequence). CDR3 in amino acids: CAWTEDAEAFF. CDR3 DNA sequence: TGTGCCTGGACCGAAGACGCTGAAGCTTTCTTT.

This clonotype occurred many times. The rearrangement links TRBV7-9 to TRBJ2-1; 9 bases map to TRBD2. V trimming: 1 base; J trimming: 8 bases; junction bases outside the gene matches: 6. CDR1 is SEHNR, CDR2 FQNEAQ, per germline (reference sequence). The CDR3 runs to 15 residues. The CDR3 loop is CASSLVGSGSDEQFF. For the CDR3, the DNA is TGTGCCAGCAGCTTAGTTGGTAGCGGGAGTGATGAGCAGTTCTTC. The full variable domain, completed using reference TRBV7-9 and TRBJ2-1, is DTGVSQNPRHKITKRGQNVTFRCDPISEHNRLYWYRQTLGQGPEFLTYFQNEAQLEKSRLLSDRFSAERPKGSFSTLEIQRTEQGDSAMYLCASSLVGSGSDEQFFGPGTRLTVL.

This clonotype was counted ten times or more. The chain couples TRBV12-3 or TRBV12-4 to TRBJ1-2; TRBD1 is a possible D gene (6 bases). V was trimmed by 6 bases and J by 6 bases, leaving 17 bases between them. The CDR3 has 14 amino acids. Here the CDR3 DNA reads TGTGCCAGCAGGCGGTCGACAGGAAGGGATGGCTACACCTTC. Translating it yields CASRRSTGRDGYTF.

This clonotype was counted ten times or more. V gene TRBV20-1 combines with J gene TRBJ2-7; tentative D call: TRBD1 (6 bases). The CDR3 totals 15 residues. The V end was cut by 4 bases, the J end by 1 base, with 17 bases between. The germline CDR1 and CDR2 sequences are DFQATT and SNEGSKA (reference sequence). The DNA of the CDR3 is TGCAGTGCTACAGGGGCCGCAGGGGCGTCCTACGAGCAGTACTTC. It specifies CSATGAAGASYEQYF.

This clonotype was found many times. CDR3 region: CASSPGPLSGNTIYF. CDR3 coding DNA: TGCGCCAGCAGCCCAGGACCGCTCTCTGGAAACACCATATATTTT. The chain has TRBV5-1 and TRBJ1-3; D is uncertain. V was clipped by 4 bases and J by 0 bases, with 11 bases between them. The CDR3 totals 15 residues. Germline CDR1 is SGHRS and CDR2 is YFSETQ.

This clonotype was detected ten times or more. The chain carries TRBV20-1 and TRBJ1-5, with a weak D call TRBD1 (6 bases). Germline CDR1 DFQATT, CDR2 SNEGSKA (reference sequence). This CDR3 has 11 amino acids. Trimming shortened V by 5 bases and J by 5 bases, and 7 bases separated the two germline ends. This chain's CDR3 is CSAYRDQPQHF. The CDR3 DNA reads TGCAGTGCTTACAGGGATCAGCCCCAGCATTTT.

This sequence joins TRBV20-1 and TRBJ1-4, with D hard to call. The CDR3 sequence is 14 residues long. The V gene's germline CDR1 is DFQATT and CDR2 SNEGSKA (reference sequence). V gave up 4 bases and J gave up 6 bases, with 15 bases separating them. CDR3: CSATPSRRDEKLFF. DNA for the CDR3: TGCAGTGCTACGCCCTCGAGAAGGGATGAAAAACTGTTTTTT.

This clonotype was counted at least ten times. This chain connects TRBV11-3 to TRBJ1-5; 7 bases map to TRBD1. With 5 bases clipped from V and 6 bases from J, the junction kept 19 bases outside the gene matches. Germline lookup yields CDR1 SGHNT and CDR2 YENEEA. CDR3 size: 18 residues. The CDR3 DNA is TGTGCCAGCAGCCCGGTCTGGCAGGGGGTGTCGGAAAGTCAGCCCCAGCATTTT. It specifies CASSPVWQGVSESQPQHF.

This clonotype was recorded at least ten times. The chain links TRBV20-1 to TRBJ2-1, with 8 bases lining up with TRBD2. Germline loops: CDR1 DFQATT, CDR2 SNEGSKA (reference sequence). V trimming: 5 bases; J trimming: 3 bases; junction bases outside the gene matches: 3. This CDR3 is 13 amino acids long. As DNA, the CDR3 is TGCAGTGCTTTAGCGGGACTCTACAATGAGCAGTTCTTC. Translation: CSALAGLYNEQFF.

This clonotype came up many times. The chain combines TRBV12-3 or TRBV12-4 with TRBJ1-5; maybe TRBD1 (5 bases). Trimming removed 5 bases at V and 9 bases at J, with 8 bases between. The CDR3 is made up of 11 amino acids. The CDR3 here is CASSPGGPQHF. The CDR3 DNA sequence: TGTGCCAGCAGTCCCGGGGGGCCCCAGCATTTT.

This clonotype was detected many times. The chain uses TRBV4-1 and TRBJ2-1, with 7 bases aligning to TRBD1. The CDR3 length is 14 residues. Trimming took 2 bases from V and 7 from J; bases not matched to a gene: 5. Per germline, CDR1 MGHRA and CDR2 YSYEKL. The CDR3 region is CASSQRTGVNEQFF. CDR3 nucleotides: TGCGCCAGCAGCCAACGTACAGGGGTAAATGAGCAGTTCTTC.

In its sample, this clonotype was seen many times. V gene TRBV20-1 combines with J gene TRBJ2-2; the match to TRBD2 covers 11 bases. Germline assignment: CDR1 DFQATT and CDR2 SNEGSKA (reference sequence). V shed 3 bases and J 5 bases; nucleotides not matched to a gene: 2. This CDR3 is built from 14 residues. For the CDR3, the DNA is TGCAGTGCTAGTTTAGCGGGGGGGACCGGGGAGCTGTTTTTT. It is translated as CSASLAGGTGELFF.

The CDR3 loop is CASSPGQGSYEQYF. CDR3 coding DNA: TGTGCCAGCAGCCCGGGACAGGGTTCCTACGAGCAGTACTTC. The chain has TRBV6-6 and TRBJ2-7; TRBD1 aligns across 9 bases. The junction had 4 bases not matched to a gene; V was cut back by 6 bases and J by 1 base. The CDR3 is 14 residues long. The germline CDR1 and CDR2 sequences are MNHNY and SVGAGI (reference sequence).